The 20 T cell receptor beta chains below all came from one sample that was sequenced in a study of blood T cell repertoires in COVID-19. Generated by immunoSEQ multiplex PCR, the TCRdb table keeps only in-frame clones and is missing some. The table includes approximately 230,000 clones, approximately 89% detected once. Sequencing was done on a sample of peripheral blood. These receptors were taken from a woman aged 30 to 39 with COVID-19, enrolled during active disease.

The chain uses TRBV6-1 and TRBJ2-1, with 7 bases aligning to TRBD1. Germline V CDR1 and CDR2: MNHNS, SASEGT. The CDR3 runs to 14 residues. The V gene end was trimmed by 3 bases and the J gene end by 6 bases; junction bases not matched to a gene: 5. The CDR3 spells CASSETKGANEQFF. CDR3 bases: TGTGCCAGCAGTGAGACGAAGGGGGCCAATGAGCAGTTCTTC.

This clone was recorded once. The DNA for the CDR3 is TGTGCCAGCAGACCAGGGGGGACAGGGGCTCTCTCTGGGGCCAACGTCCTGACTTTC. It codes for CASRPGGTGALSGANVLTF. The chain has TRBV14 and TRBJ2-6; 10 positions agree with TRBD1. V dropped 6 bases and J dropped 0; count of bases not matched to a gene: 11. There are 19 residues in the CDR3. CDR1 SGHDN and CDR2 FVKESK come from the germline V gene.

The chain is built from TRBV28 and TRBJ1-2; 9 bases map to TRBD1. The trim removed 5 bases at V and 8 bases at J, leaving 6 bases unmatched. This CDR3 comprises 13 residues. Looked up from germline, CDR1 is MDHEN and CDR2 is SYDVKM. The CDR3 region is CASSPDRGWGYTF. Written as DNA, the CDR3 is TGTGCCAGCAGTCCGGACAGGGGATGGGGCTACACCTTC.

The chain is built from TRBV7-9 and TRBJ1-4; D may be TRBD1 (6 bases). The CDR3 sequence is 14 residues long. The germline V gene has CDR1 SEHNR and CDR2 FQNEAQ (reference sequence). Trimming left V 1 base short and J 3 bases short, with 6 bases between. The CDR3 DNA reads TGTGCCAGCAGCTTAGGGACAGCTAATGAAAAACTGTTTTTT. Encoded protein: CASSLGTANEKLFF. The variable domain in full, completed from reference TRBV7-9 and TRBJ1-4, reads DTGVSQNPRHKITKRGQNVTFRCDPISEHNRLYWYRQTLGQGPEFLTYFQNEAQLEKSRLLSDRFSAERPKGSFSTLEIQRTEQGDSAMYLCASSLGTANEKLFFGSGTQLSVL.

This clone was detected only a few times. The chain combines TRBV7-2 with TRBJ1-1, with 7 bases lining up with TRBD1. This CDR3 is 16 amino acids long. From germline, CDR1 is SGHTA and CDR2 FQGNSA. Trimming took 1 base from V and 1 from J; bases not matched to a gene: 6. The CDR3 nucleotides read TGTGCCAGCAGCTTAGACGGGGACAGCCGGAACACTGAAGCTTTCTTT. Translating gives CASSLDGDSRNTEAFF.

The chain links TRBV24-1 to TRBJ2-7; 8 nucleotides agree with TRBD2. CDR1 KGHDR and CDR2 SFDVKD come from the germline V gene. The CDR3 length is 12 residues. The CDR3, as DNA: TGTGCCACCAGTGATTTGCCGGGACTAGACGGCGTC. It is translated as CATSDLPGLDGV.

The chain is built from TRBV10-2 and TRBJ2-7; 10 bases map to TRBD1. Trimming cost V 6 bases and J 2 bases; bases outside gene matches: 7. Per the germline V gene, CDR1 is WSHSY and CDR2 is SAAADI. The CDR3 consists of 15 residues. In DNA, the CDR3 is TGCGCCAGCAGCCCCGGGACAGGGGAAACCTACGAGCAGTACTTC. Translation: CASSPGTGETYEQYF.

The chain has TRBV10-3 and TRBJ1-2, with 9 bases matching TRBD1. The CDR3 runs to 14 residues. Germline CDR1 ENHRY, CDR2 SYGVKD. V was clipped by 3 bases and J by 5 bases; unmatched bases: 4. CDR3 sequence: CAISEGGQGYGYTF. In DNA, the CDR3 is TGTGCCATCAGTGAAGGGGGACAGGGTTATGGCTACACCTTC.

This clone showed up just once. The chain is built from TRBV10-3 and TRBJ2-6, with D possibly being TRBD1 (6 bases). Trimming left V 4 bases short and J 0 bases short, with 13 bases between. The germline V gene has CDR1 ENHRY and CDR2 SYGVKD. The CDR3 covers 17 residues. The CDR3 spells CAISGKPGASGANVLTF. CDR3 sequence (DNA): TGTGCCATCAGTGGGAAACCAGGGGCCTCTGGGGCCAACGTCCTGACTTTC.

This clone occurred once. The chain joins TRBV10-3 to TRBJ1-3; no definite D call. Germline V lookup: CDR1 ENHRY, CDR2 SYGVKD. The CDR3 contains 16 residues. V lost 0 bases to trimming and J lost 0 bases, with 9 bases between them. CDR3 protein: CAISESPALSGNTIYF. The CDR3 bases are TGTGCCATCAGTGAGTCGCCAGCGCTCTCTGGAAACACCATATATTTT.

The chain links TRBV9 to TRBJ1-3; 9 positions match TRBD1. V dropped 0 bases and J dropped 2; count of bases not matched to a gene: 0. The CDR3 totals 15 residues. Germline V gene data show CDR1 as SGDLS and CDR2 as YYNGEE. CDR3 sequence (DNA): TGTGCCAGCAGCGTAGGGACAGGGGCTGGAAACACCATATATTTT. Translation: CASSVGTGAGNTIYF.

For the CDR3, the DNA is TGTGCCAGTAGTACAGGGATAGAAGAGACCCAGTACTTC. Its protein product is CASSTGIEETQYF. This chain connects TRBV19 to TRBJ2-5; TRBD1 might be the D (5 bases). Germline CDR1 reads LNHDA; CDR2 reads SQIVND (reference sequence). The CDR3 totals 13 residues. Trimming took 4 bases from V and 3 from J, leaving 9 bases between them.

This clone is a singleton in its sample. The rearrangement links TRBV5-1 to TRBJ2-5, with 12 positions matching TRBD2. The V segment lost 0 bases and the J segment 9 bases; nucleotides outside the gene matches: 18. The CDR3 sequence is 19 residues long. Germline CDR1 SGHRS, CDR2 YFSETQ. DNA of the CDR3: TGCGCCAGCAGCTTGGTTCTAGCGGGAGGGCCCATACCGCAAGAAGCCCAGTACTTC. It specifies CASSLVLAGGPIPQEAQYF.

The chain joins TRBV5-6 to TRBJ2-1, with TRBD2 as a possible D gene (5 bases). The CDR3 contains 15 residues. Germline CDR1 SGHDT, CDR2 YYEEEE. The germline V and J ends were trimmed by 0 bases and 8 bases, with 15 bases remaining between them. The CDR3 DNA follows: TGTGCCAGCAGCTTGGGACTATCGGGAACCGATGAGCAGTTCTTC. This sequence encodes CASSLGLSGTDEQFF.

The chain combines TRBV11-3 with TRBJ2-5; 12 bases are shared with TRBD2. Germline lookup yields CDR1 SGHNT and CDR2 YENEEA. This CDR3 region has 17 residues. J gave up 5 bases and V 0 bases, and 7 bases lay outside the gene matches. The DNA of the CDR3 is TGTGCCAGCAGCTTAGATAGACTAGCGGGAGTCGGGGAGACCCAGTACTTC. Encoded protein: CASSLDRLAGVGETQYF. Combining the CDR3 with reference TRBV11-3 and TRBJ2-5 gives the whole variable domain EAGVVQSPRYKIIEKKQPVAFWCNPISGHNTLYWYLQNLGQGPELLIRYENEEAVDDSQLPKDRFSAERLKGVDSTLKIQPAELGDSAVYLCASSLDRLAGVGETQYFGPGTRLLVL.

J is TRBJ2-1 and V is TRBV18; 9 positions agree with TRBD2. The CDR3 consists of 16 residues. From germline, CDR1 is KGHSH and CDR2 LQKENI. Trimming removed 1 base from V and 5 bases from J; junction bases left unmatched: 6. CDR3: CASSPLGGGVHNEQFF. The CDR3 coding sequence is TGTGCCAGCTCACCACTCGGCGGGGGGGTCCACAATGAGCAGTTCTTC.

The chain joins TRBV7-9 to TRBJ2-5; TRBD2 aligns across 7 bases. This CDR3 region has 14 residues. Germline V gene data show CDR1 as SEHNR and CDR2 as FQNEAQ (reference sequence). V lost 4 bases and J lost 2; bases outside the gene matches: 4. CDR3 amino acids: CASSSPGGQETQYF. CDR3 sequence (DNA): TGTGCCAGCAGCTCCCCGGGGGGACAAGAGACCCAGTACTTC.

This clone has only a few counts. The chain links TRBV6-4 to TRBJ2-2, with 8 bases that match TRBD1. V shed 5 bases and J 7 bases; nucleotides not matched to a gene: 6. The CDR3 is 14 amino acids. CDR1 is MRHNA, CDR2 SNTAGT, per germline. The CDR3, as DNA: TGTGCCAGCAGTAGGACAGGGACGAGCGGGGAGCTGTTTTTT. It is translated as CASSRTGTSGELFF.

Here the CDR3 DNA reads TGTGCCAGCAGCACCTCCGCGGCAGATACGCAGTATTTT. Translated: CASSTSAADTQYF. The chain uses TRBV9 and TRBJ2-3; D is ambiguous. The CDR3 contains 13 residues. Germline CDR1 reads SGDLS; CDR2 reads YYNGEE. V was pared by 4 bases and J by 4 bases, with 10 bases between.

The genes are TRBV2 and TRBJ2-1; D not certain. The germline V and J ends were trimmed by 8 bases and 5 bases, with 7 bases remaining between them. Germline CDR1 is SNHLY and CDR2 is FYNNEI. The CDR3 has 11 amino acids. The DNA of the CDR3 is TGTGCCAGCCGCCGGGACAATGAGCAGTTCTTC. Its protein product is CASRRDNEQFF.